This T cell receptor beta chain originates from a study of blood T cell repertoires in COVID-19. Participant ages covered roughly 18 to 90 years across 20 to 25 US areas. This CDR3 region has 16 residues. Sequencing used immunoSEQ multiplex PCR; TCRdb keeps in-frame clones, though not all of them. The sample includes roughly 200,000 clones, roughly four fifths seen only once; the top ten take about 10%. This chain joins TRBV12-2 and TRBJ2-4; TRBD2 is the table's D call, not checked against the DNA. TRBV12-2 is noted as a pseudogene. This sequence originates from a man aged 35-49 years who had recovered from COVID-19. Sequencing was done on a sample of PBMCs or T cells enriched from blood (not recorded which). CDR3 sequence (DNA): TGTGCAAGTCGCTTAGCCCAGTCCCTAGGAGGGGACATTCAGTACTTC. Translating it yields CASRLAQSLGGDIQYF.